This T cell receptor beta chain was identified in a study of identical twins. Germline V CDR1 and CDR2: MNHGY, SAAAGT. V was pared by 8 bases and J by 1 base, with 21 bases between. CDR3 size: 16 residues. A single record per CDR3 protein comes from TCRdb applying MiXCR to the 5' RACE reads. The sample holds over 500,000 distinct CDR3 sequences, approximately 22% seen once. The same sample was also used in a study of T cells expressing NK-cell markers. That work adds: NKG2C+ dominant clonotype frequencies in six or seven donors were roughly 1.0-7.5% of CD8+ T cells.

This chain joins TRBV6-8 and TRBJ2-7; a weak D match, TRBD1 (5 bases). Sample: CD4+ T cells sorted from blood. The receptor was derived from a woman younger than 35 in good health. CDR3 loop: CASGHPPDMTSYEQYF. CDR3 nucleotides: TGTGCCAGCGGACATCCCCCAGACATGACGTCCTACGAGCAGTACTTC.